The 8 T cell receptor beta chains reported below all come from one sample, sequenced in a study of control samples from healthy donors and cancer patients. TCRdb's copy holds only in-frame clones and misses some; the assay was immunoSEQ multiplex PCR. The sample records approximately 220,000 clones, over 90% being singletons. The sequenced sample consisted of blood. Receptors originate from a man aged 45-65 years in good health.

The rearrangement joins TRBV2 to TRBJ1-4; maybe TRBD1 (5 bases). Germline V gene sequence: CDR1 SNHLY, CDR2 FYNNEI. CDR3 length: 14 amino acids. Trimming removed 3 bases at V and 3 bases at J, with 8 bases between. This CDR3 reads CASSDRVANEKLFF. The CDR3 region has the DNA TGTGCCAGCAGTGACAGGGTAGCTAATGAAAAACTGTTTTTT.

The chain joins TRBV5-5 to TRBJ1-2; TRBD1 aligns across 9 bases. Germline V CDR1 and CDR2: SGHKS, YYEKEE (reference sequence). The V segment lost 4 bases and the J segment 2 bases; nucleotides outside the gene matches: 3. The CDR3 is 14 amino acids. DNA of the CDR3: TGTGCCAGCAGCGAACAGGGGGCGAACTATGGCTACACCTTC. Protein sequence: CASSEQGANYGYTF.

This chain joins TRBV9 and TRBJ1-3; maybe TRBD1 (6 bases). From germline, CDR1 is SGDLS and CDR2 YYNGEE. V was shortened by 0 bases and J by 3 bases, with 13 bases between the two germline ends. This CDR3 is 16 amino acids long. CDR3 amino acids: CASSVAPGQLGNTIYF. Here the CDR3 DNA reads TGTGCCAGCAGCGTAGCCCCCGGACAGCTTGGAAACACCATATATTTT.

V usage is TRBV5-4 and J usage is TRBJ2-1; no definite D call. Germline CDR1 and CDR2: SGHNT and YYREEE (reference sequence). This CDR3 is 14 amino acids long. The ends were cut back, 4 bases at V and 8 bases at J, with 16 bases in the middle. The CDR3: CASSPTAATDEQFF. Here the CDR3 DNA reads TGTGCCAGCAGCCCAACGGCGGCCACCGATGAGCAGTTCTTC.

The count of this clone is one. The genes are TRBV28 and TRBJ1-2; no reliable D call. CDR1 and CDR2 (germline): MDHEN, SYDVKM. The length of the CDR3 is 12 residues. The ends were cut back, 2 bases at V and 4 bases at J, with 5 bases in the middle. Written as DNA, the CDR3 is TGTGCCAGCAGTTTAACCCCCTATGGCTACACCTTC. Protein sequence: CASSLTPYGYTF.

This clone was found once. The CDR3 region has the DNA TGTGCCAGCAGCCAAGCCCAGACAGATGGCACAGATACGCAGTATTTT. It is translated as CASSQAQTDGTDTQYF. V and J are TRBV3-1 (or the pseudogene TRBV3-2) and TRBJ2-3, with D possibly being TRBD1 (5 bases). The CDR3 spans 16 residues. The V end was cut by 1 base, the J end by 1 base, with 12 bases between. From germline, CDR1 is LGHDT and CDR2 YNNKEL (reference sequence).

CDR3 amino acids: CASSPDNFSRHTF. DNA for the CDR3: TGTGCCAGCAGCCCAGATAACTTCTCTCGGCACACCTTC. The V call is TRBV7-8, the J call TRBJ1-2; D gene ambiguous. There are 13 residues in the CDR3. Germline-derived CDR1 and CDR2 are SGHVS and FQNEAQ. V gave up 5 bases and J gave up 12 bases, with 19 bases separating them.

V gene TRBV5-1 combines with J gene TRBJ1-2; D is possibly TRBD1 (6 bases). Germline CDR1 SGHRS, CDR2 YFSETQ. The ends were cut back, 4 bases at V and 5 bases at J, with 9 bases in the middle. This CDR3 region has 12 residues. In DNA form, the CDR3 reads TGCGCCAGCAGCCCACAGGGTTATGGCTACACCTTC. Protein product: CASSPQGYGYTF.